This T cell receptor (beta chain) was recorded in a study of blood T cell repertoires in COVID-19. On the study more broadly: Researchers got acute and convalescent COVID-19 samples from the United States, Italy and Spain. T cells, B-cell-depleted T cells, or PBMCs provided the cDNA or gDNA that served as material.

Trimming shortened V by 0 bases and J by 7 bases, and 19 bases separated the two germline ends. Germline-derived CDR1 and CDR2 are MGHRA and YSYEKL. The CDR3 consists of 16 residues. As processed by the authors: By means of reference gene primer amplification, nucleated cell counts were estimated. Some clones are missing from TCRdb's copy, which holds only in-frame ones; the method was immunoSEQ multiplex PCR. V, J and clone size are taken as reported in that table, and D and trimming were inferred from the DNA itself. The sample carries about 210,000 clones, around four fifths recorded once. The TCR was taken from a woman aged 35 to 49 with active or convalescent COVID-19. The sequenced sample consisted of peripheral blood. The V and J genes are TRBV4-1 and TRBJ2-7; the D gene is possibly TRBD1 (6 bases). The CDR3 is CASSQEGATGGVEQYF. The CDR3 nucleotides are TGCGCCAGCAGCCAAGAAGGGGCGACTGGGGGCGTTGAGCAGTACTTC.